Listed below are T cell receptor beta chains from one sample, sequenced in a study of cytomegalovirus exposure and HLA in healthy donors. Clones were read by immunoSEQ multiplex PCR, and TCRdb kept only the in-frame ones, dropping some. The sample has under 200,000 clones, about three quarters seen once; the top ten hold 1.1% to 1.5%. The material sequenced was PBMCs. Receptors originate from a young woman in good health and CMV-seronegative. Both conserved end residues are part of each CDR3.

v_call: TRBV28; j_call: TRBJ1-2; cdr3_aa: CASSLSARGYTF
v_call: TRBV5-4; j_call: TRBJ1-1; cdr3_aa: CASSNNRGTEAFF
v_call: TRBV5-1; j_call: TRBJ1-1; cdr3_aa: CASSLDRNTEAFF
v_call: TRBV7-8; j_call: TRBJ2-3; cdr3_aa: CASSRRGQTSTDTQYF
v_call: TRBV29-1; j_call: TRBJ2-3; cdr3_aa: CSVEVTGTDTQYF
v_call: TRBV7-9; j_call: TRBJ1-2; cdr3_aa: CASSPRGGDYGYTF
v_call: TRBV27; j_call: TRBJ2-1; cdr3_aa: CASSLSSAGGVDEQFF
v_call: TRBV7-6; j_call: TRBJ1-6; cdr3_aa: CASRQGTNSPLHF
v_call: TRBV5-1; j_call: TRBJ1-1; cdr3_aa: CASSLGTAAEAFF
v_call: TRBV27; j_call: TRBJ2-3; cdr3_aa: CASSFWLADTDTQYF
v_call: TRBV4-1; j_call: TRBJ1-1; cdr3_aa: CASSPQQGRDTEAFF
v_call: TRBV2; j_call: TRBJ2-2; cdr3_aa: CASSSGFLTGELFF
v_call: TRBV4-1; j_call: TRBJ2-1; cdr3_aa: CASSQDKGQGAGNEQFF
v_call: TRBV19; j_call: TRBJ1-1; cdr3_aa: CASSSNQGTTEAFF
v_call: TRBV2; j_call: TRBJ1-1; cdr3_aa: CASGAEVMNTEAFF